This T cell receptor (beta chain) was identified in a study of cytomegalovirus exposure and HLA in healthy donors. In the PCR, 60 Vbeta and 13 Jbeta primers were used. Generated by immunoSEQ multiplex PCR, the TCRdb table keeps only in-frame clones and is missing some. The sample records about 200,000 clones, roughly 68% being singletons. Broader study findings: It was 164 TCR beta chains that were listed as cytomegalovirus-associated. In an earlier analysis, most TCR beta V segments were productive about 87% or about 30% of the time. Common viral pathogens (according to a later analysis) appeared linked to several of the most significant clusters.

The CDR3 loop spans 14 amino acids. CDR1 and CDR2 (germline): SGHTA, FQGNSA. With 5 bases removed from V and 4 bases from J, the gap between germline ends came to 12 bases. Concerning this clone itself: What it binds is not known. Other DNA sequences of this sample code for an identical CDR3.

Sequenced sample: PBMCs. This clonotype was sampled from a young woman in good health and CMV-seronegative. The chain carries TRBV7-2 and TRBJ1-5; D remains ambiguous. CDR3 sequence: CASSPRWANQPQHF. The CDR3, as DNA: TGTGCCAGCAGCCCCCGGTGGGCTAATCAGCCCCAGCATTTT.